The 24 T cell receptor beta chains reported below all come from one sample, sequenced in a study of cytomegalovirus exposure and HLA in healthy donors (dated by TCRdb to about 2017). The library relied on the immunoSEQ multiplex PCR assay. The multiplex PCR relied on a mix of 60 forward primers for TCR Vbeta segments and 13 reverse primers for TCR Jbeta segments. The table was pulled from immuneACCESS by TCRdb, which kept in-frame rearrangements only. Such tables lose some clones; where checked, under half of the loss comes from unresolved V genes, and the rest has no known cause. The sample table holds 75,000 to 95,000 clones, of which approximately 70% were seen once. 2.5% to 3% of the sample lies in the top ten. The sequencing sample was made of PBMCs. These TCRs come from a man aged 50 to 59 in good health and CMV-seronegative.

This clone was counted between two and nine times. Other DNA sequences in this specimen translate into the identical CDR3. The chain is built from TRBV5-1 and TRBJ2-7; D is possibly TRBD1 (5 bases). V gave up 0 bases and J gave up 2 bases, with 6 bases separating them. The CDR3 length is 13 residues. Germline CDR1 reads SGHRS; CDR2 reads YFSETQ. CDR3 sequence (DNA): TGCGCCAGCAGCTTGGAAGGGGCCTACGAGCAGTACTTC. It codes for CASSLEGAYEQYF. The whole variable domain, remainder taken from reference TRBV5-1 and TRBJ2-7, is KAGVTQTPRYLIKTRGQQVTLSCSPISGHRSVSWYQQTPGQGLQFLFEYFSETQRNKGNFPGRFSGRQFSNSRSEMNVSTLELGDSALYLCASSLEGAYEQYFGPGTRLTVT.

This chain's CDR3 is CASSVRSNQPQHF. CDR3 DNA: TGTGCCAGCAGTGTACGGAGCAATCAGCCCCAGCATTTT. The chain recombines TRBV6-1 with TRBJ1-5; no definite D call. CDR1 is MNHNS, CDR2 SASEGT, per germline. This CDR3 contains 13 residues. V was clipped by 4 bases and J by 1 base, with 5 bases between them.

This chain connects TRBV5-1 to TRBJ2-1; 11 bases agree with TRBD2. The germline gives CDR1 SGHRS, CDR2 YFSETQ. The CDR3 is 16 amino acids. After removal of 1 base from V and 7 bases from J, the junction contained 7 bases not matched to a gene. The CDR3 sequence is CASSLTSGSVVNEQFF. The CDR3, as DNA: TGCGCCAGCAGCTTGACTAGCGGGAGTGTGGTGAATGAGCAGTTCTTC.

The V and J genes are TRBV14 and TRBJ2-7; tentative D call: TRBD1 (5 bases). The germline CDR1 and CDR2 sequences are SGHDN and FVKESK. The CDR3 is made up of 14 amino acids. Trimming took 4 bases from V and 2 from J, leaving 12 bases between them. In DNA, the CDR3 is TGTGCCAGCAGCCGGTATAGGGGCACCTACGAGCAGTACTTC. Its translation is CASSRYRGTYEQYF.

The chain combines TRBV7-2 with TRBJ1-5; possibly TRBD1 for D (6 bases). CDR1 is SGHTA and CDR2 is FQGNSA in the germline V gene. V shed 5 bases and J shed 5 bases, with 16 bases lying between them. The CDR3 has 15 residues. CDR3 region: CASSPLARGYQPQHF. The CDR3 region has the DNA TGTGCCAGCAGCCCGCTCGCCAGGGGTTATCAGCCCCAGCATTTT.

J is TRBJ1-1 and V is TRBV4-3, with D hard to call. The CDR3 contains 14 residues. Germline-derived CDR1 and CDR2 are LGHNA and YSLEER. With 3 bases removed from V and 3 bases from J, the gap between germline ends came to 11 bases. CDR3 region: CASSQDQRDTEAFF. In DNA form, the CDR3 reads TGCGCCAGCAGCCAGGACCAGAGGGACACTGAAGCTTTCTTT.

The rearrangement links TRBV28 to TRBJ1-5; TRBD1 aligns across 9 bases. CDR1 MDHEN and CDR2 SYDVKM come from the germline V gene. CDR3 length equals 19 residues. Losses at the gene ends were 3 bases for V and 0 bases for J; bases not matched to a gene: 12. CDR3 sequence: CASSFTRGQGLYSNQPQHF. CDR3 nucleotides: TGTGCCAGCAGTTTTACCAGGGGACAGGGCCTTTATAGCAATCAGCCCCAGCATTTT.

This chain connects TRBV27 to TRBJ1-5; D not resolved. Germline lookup yields CDR1 MNHEY and CDR2 SMNVEV (reference sequence). The CDR3 is 14 amino acids. Trimming pared 5 bases from V and 2 bases from J, leaving 10 bases between. Here the CDR3 reads CASSRMRGNQPQHF. The CDR3 region has the DNA TGTGCCAGCAGTCGTATGCGGGGCAATCAGCCCCAGCATTTT.

The rearrangement links TRBV6-6 to TRBJ1-5; a weak D match, TRBD1 (5 bases). V lost 6 bases and J lost 6, with 15 bases in between. The CDR3 is made up of 14 amino acids. CDR1 is MNHNY, CDR2 SVGAGI, per germline (reference sequence). The CDR3 is CASRPPGGVQPQHF. The DNA for the CDR3 is TGTGCCAGCAGACCTCCGGGGGGGGTTCAGCCCCAGCATTTT.

This sequence joins TRBV7-9 and TRBJ2-5; 9 nucleotides agree with TRBD1. V gave up 5 bases and J gave up 4 bases; unmatched junction bases: 5. Germline lookup yields CDR1 SEHNR and CDR2 FQNEAQ (reference sequence). This CDR3 contains 14 residues. The CDR3 is CASSQTGGLETQYF. Here the CDR3 DNA reads TGTGCCAGCAGCCAGACAGGGGGTCTAGAGACCCAGTACTTC.

The sample holds one count of this clone. This sequence joins TRBV7-2 and TRBJ2-1; 10 bases agree with TRBD1. Germline CDR1 SGHTA, CDR2 FQGNSA. The CDR3 extends over 15 amino acids. The ends lost 5 bases at V and 2 bases at J; junction bases unmatched: 3. CDR3 region: CASSVGTGAYNEQFF. CDR3 coding DNA: TGTGCCAGCAGCGTTGGGACAGGGGCCTACAATGAGCAGTTCTTC.

The rearrangement links TRBV5-1 to TRBJ2-1; TRBD1 matches at 8 bases. CDR1 and CDR2 (germline): SGHRS, YFSETQ. Losses at the gene ends were 4 bases for V and 4 bases for J; bases not matched to a gene: 4. CDR3 size: 14 residues. CDR3 nucleotides: TGCGCCAGCAGCCTACAGGGGGGTTACAATGAGCAGTTCTTC. Its protein product is CASSLQGGYNEQFF.

The V and J genes are TRBV7-8 and TRBJ2-2, with D uncertain. This CDR3 region has 13 residues. V lost 2 bases and J 2 bases, leaving 3 bases between the germline ends. Germline values: CDR1 SGHVS, CDR2 FQNEAQ. The CDR3: CASSLLNTGELFF. In DNA form, the CDR3 reads TGTGCCAGCAGCTTACTAAACACCGGGGAGCTGTTTTTT.

V usage is TRBV4-3 and J usage is TRBJ1-6; a weak D match, TRBD1 (6 bases). The V end lost 0 bases, the J end lost 9 bases, and 12 bases lay between the germline ends. This CDR3 spans 15 amino acids. Germline CDR1 reads LGHNA; CDR2 reads YSLEER. CDR3 protein: CASSQDNRAGSPLHF. The CDR3 DNA reads as TGCGCCAGCAGCCAAGATAACAGGGCGGGTTCACCCCTCCACTTT.

This clone was seen a single time. This chain uses TRBV6-6 with TRBJ1-6, with D possibly being TRBD1 (5 bases). The CDR3 loop spans 14 amino acids. Germline-derived CDR1 and CDR2 are MNHNY and SVGAGI (reference sequence). V lost 8 bases, J lost 1 base, and 9 bases lay in between. The CDR3 nucleotides read TGTGCCAGCCGACAGACATCCTATAATTCACCCCTCCACTTT. Residues: CASRQTSYNSPLHF.

The chain combines TRBV9 with TRBJ1-2; 8 bases fit TRBD1. Losses at the gene ends were 2 bases for V and 8 bases for J; bases not matched to a gene: 5. This CDR3 contains 13 residues. CDR1 SGDLS and CDR2 YYNGEE come from the germline V gene. The CDR3 region has the DNA TGTGCCAGCAGCGTGGCAGGGGGCCGGGGCTACACCTTC. Protein: CASSVAGGRGYTF.

The gene calls are TRBV7-6 and TRBJ2-3; perhaps TRBD2 as D (5 bases). V was trimmed by 7 bases and J by 9 bases, leaving 14 bases between them. The length of the CDR3 is 12 residues. Germline V gene lookup returns CDR1 SGHVS and CDR2 FNYEAQ. The DNA of the CDR3 is TGTGCCAGCATCAGCTCGGGCGGGACGCAGTATTTT. It translates to CASISSGGTQYF. Full variable domain (missing parts from reference TRBV7-6 and TRBJ2-3): GAGVSQSPRYKVTKRGQDVALRCDPISGHVSLYWYRQALGQGPEFLTYFNYEAQQDKSGLPNDRFSAERPEGSISTLTIQRTEQRDSAMYRCASISSGGTQYFGPGTRLTVL.

The V gene is TRBV4-1, the J gene TRBJ2-3, with D uncertain. The CDR3 length is 14 residues. CDR1 is MGHRA and CDR2 is YSYEKL in the germline V gene. V lost 1 base and J lost 10, with 15 bases in between. Written as DNA, the CDR3 is TGCGCCAGCAGCCAAGGCGTTCGGGTAAAGGCGCAGTATTTT. The encoded protein is CASSQGVRVKAQYF.

This rearrangement joins TRBV9 to TRBJ2-3; 12 nucleotides match TRBD2. Germline-derived CDR1 and CDR2 are SGDLS and YYNGEE. V was clipped by 0 bases and J by 5 bases; unmatched bases: 10. The CDR3 loop spans 18 amino acids. The CDR3 nucleotides read TGTGCCAGCAGCGTAGATGCGAGGACTAGCGGGACCTTAGATACGCAGTATTTT. Protein: CASSVDARTSGTLDTQYF.

Written as DNA, the CDR3 is TGCGCCAGCAGCCAAGATGGCGGCGGGGGACGGACCCCCTACGAGCAGTACTTC. It yields the protein CASSQDGGGGRTPYEQYF. The chain couples TRBV4-3 to TRBJ2-7, with 7 bases fitting TRBD2. There are 18 residues in the CDR3. V trimming: 0 bases; J trimming: 2 bases; junction bases outside the gene matches: 13. Germline lookup yields CDR1 LGHNA and CDR2 YSLEER.

This clone was seen only a few times. The chain combines TRBV7-9 with TRBJ1-1, with a tentative D call TRBD1 (5 bases). Trimming removed 4 bases at V and 3 bases at J, with 12 bases between. Germline values: CDR1 SEHNR, CDR2 FQNEAQ (reference sequence). The CDR3 contains 14 residues. CDR3 in amino acids: CASSSLGGHTEAFF. The CDR3 region has the DNA TGTGCCAGCAGCTCCCTCGGGGGTCACACTGAAGCTTTCTTT.

V gene TRBV4-3 combines with J gene TRBJ1-2; 8 bases map to TRBD1. Germline CDR1 and CDR2: LGHNA and YSLEER. V lost 0 bases to trimming and J lost 4 bases; unmatched junction nucleotides: 4. This CDR3 contains 15 residues. The CDR3 region is CASSQDPGGRYGYTF. CDR3 nucleotides: TGCGCCAGCAGCCAAGATCCAGGGGGCCGCTATGGCTACACCTTC.

This clone was observed a single time. The genes are TRBV5-1 and TRBJ1-1, with D possibly TRBD1 on 6 matching bases. In germline, CDR1 is SGHRS, CDR2 YFSETQ. The CDR3 spans 15 residues. With 0 bases removed from V and 0 bases from J, the gap between germline ends came to 9 bases. The CDR3 sequence: CASSLVQGLNTEAFF. Here the CDR3 DNA reads TGCGCCAGCAGCTTGGTACAGGGCCTGAACACTGAAGCTTTCTTT.

This chain links TRBV5-1 with TRBJ2-3; D call uncertain. V lost 7 bases to trimming and J lost 2 bases, with 11 bases between them. Per the germline V gene, CDR1 is SGHRS and CDR2 is YFSETQ. This CDR3 contains 13 residues. DNA of the CDR3: TGCGCCAGCTTTCGAGGCCCCACAGATACGCAGTATTTT. Its protein product is CASFRGPTDTQYF. The full variable domain, in which reference TRBV5-1 and TRBJ2-3 provide the parts outside the CDR3, is KAGVTQTPRYLIKTRGQQVTLSCSPISGHRSVSWYQQTPGQGLQFLFEYFSETQRNKGNFPGRFSGRQFSNSRSEMNVSTLELGDSALYLCASFRGPTDTQYFGPGTRLTVL.